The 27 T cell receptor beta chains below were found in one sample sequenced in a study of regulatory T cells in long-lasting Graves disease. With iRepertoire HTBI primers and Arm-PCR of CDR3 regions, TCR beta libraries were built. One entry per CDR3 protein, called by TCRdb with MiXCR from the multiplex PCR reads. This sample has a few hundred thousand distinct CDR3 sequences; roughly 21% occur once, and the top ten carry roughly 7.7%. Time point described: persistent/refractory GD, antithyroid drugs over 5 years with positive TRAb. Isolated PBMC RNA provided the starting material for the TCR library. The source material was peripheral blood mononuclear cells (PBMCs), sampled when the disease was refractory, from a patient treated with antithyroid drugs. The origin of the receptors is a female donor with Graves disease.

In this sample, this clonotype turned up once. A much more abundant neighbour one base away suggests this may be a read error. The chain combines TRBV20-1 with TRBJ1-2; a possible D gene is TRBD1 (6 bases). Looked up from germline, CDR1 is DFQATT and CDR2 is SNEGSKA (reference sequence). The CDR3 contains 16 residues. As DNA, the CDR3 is TGCAGTGCTAGCCACCGACAGGAGTTGAAGGGCTATGGCTGCACCTTC. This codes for CSASHRQELKGYGCTF.

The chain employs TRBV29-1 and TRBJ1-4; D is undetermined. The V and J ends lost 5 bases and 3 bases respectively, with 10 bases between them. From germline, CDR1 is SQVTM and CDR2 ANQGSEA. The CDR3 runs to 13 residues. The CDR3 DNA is TGCAGCGTTAGTCCAGGTTCTAATGAAAAACTGTTTTTT. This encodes CSVSPGSNEKLFF. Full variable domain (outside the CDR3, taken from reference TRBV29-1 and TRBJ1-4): SAVISQKPSRDICQRGTSLTIQCQVDSQVTMMFWYRQQPGQSLTLIATANQGSEATYESGFVIDKFPISRPNLTFSTLTVSNMSPEDSSIYLCSVSPGSNEKLFFGSGTQLSVL.

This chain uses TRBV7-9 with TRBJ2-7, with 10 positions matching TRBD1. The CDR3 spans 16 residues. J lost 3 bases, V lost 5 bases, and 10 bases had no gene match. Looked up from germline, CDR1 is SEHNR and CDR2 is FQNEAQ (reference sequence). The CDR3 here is CASSLMTGGPNYEQYF. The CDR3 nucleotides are TGTGCCAGCAGCCTGATGACAGGGGGCCCAAACTACGAGCAGTACTTC.

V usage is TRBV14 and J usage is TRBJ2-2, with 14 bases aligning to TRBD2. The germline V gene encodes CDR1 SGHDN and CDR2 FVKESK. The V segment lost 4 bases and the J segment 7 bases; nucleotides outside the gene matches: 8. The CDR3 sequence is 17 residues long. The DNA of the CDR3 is TGTGCCAGCAGCCTCAGACCGGGACTAGCGGGAGTCGGGGAGCTGTTTTTT. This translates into CASSLRPGLAGVGELFF.

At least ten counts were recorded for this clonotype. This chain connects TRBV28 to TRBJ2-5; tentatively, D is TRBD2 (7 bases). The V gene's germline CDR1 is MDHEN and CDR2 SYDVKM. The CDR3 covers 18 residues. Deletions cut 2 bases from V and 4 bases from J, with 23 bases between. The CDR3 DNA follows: TGTGCCAGCAGTTTAACTGTGGGGGGGCCTCTCGGGACAGAGACCCAGTACTTC. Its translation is CASSLTVGGPLGTETQYF.

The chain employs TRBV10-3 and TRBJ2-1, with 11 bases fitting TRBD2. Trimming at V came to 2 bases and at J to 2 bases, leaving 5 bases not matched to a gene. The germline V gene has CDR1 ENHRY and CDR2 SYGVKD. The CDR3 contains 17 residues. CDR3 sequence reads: CAISEEPGLAAYNEQFF. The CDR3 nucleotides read TGTGCCATCAGTGAGGAACCGGGACTAGCGGCCTACAATGAGCAGTTCTTC.

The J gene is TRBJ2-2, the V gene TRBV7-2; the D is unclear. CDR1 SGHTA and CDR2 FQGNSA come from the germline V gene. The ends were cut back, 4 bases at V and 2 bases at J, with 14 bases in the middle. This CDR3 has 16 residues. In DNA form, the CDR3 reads TGTGCCAGCAGCTCGACCCCGTCCCAAAACACCGGGGAGCTGTTTTTT. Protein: CASSSTPSQNTGELFF.

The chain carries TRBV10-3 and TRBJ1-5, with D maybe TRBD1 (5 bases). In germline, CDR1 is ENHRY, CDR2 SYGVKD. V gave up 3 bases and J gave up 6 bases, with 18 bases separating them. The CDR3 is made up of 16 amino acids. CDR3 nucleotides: TGTGCCATCAGTGAAGGCCAGGGCGGCGGCAGTCAGCCCCAGCATTTT. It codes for CAISEGQGGGSQPQHF.

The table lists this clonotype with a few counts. CDR3 region: CASSTGGAESGELFF. CDR3 coding DNA: TGTGCCAGCAGTACAGGGGGCGCCGAGTCCGGGGAGCTGTTTTTT. This chain connects TRBV12-3 or TRBV12-4 to TRBJ2-2; 9 bases fit TRBD1. The CDR3 loop spans 15 amino acids. The junction had 7 bases not matched to a gene; V was cut back by 5 bases and J by 6 bases.

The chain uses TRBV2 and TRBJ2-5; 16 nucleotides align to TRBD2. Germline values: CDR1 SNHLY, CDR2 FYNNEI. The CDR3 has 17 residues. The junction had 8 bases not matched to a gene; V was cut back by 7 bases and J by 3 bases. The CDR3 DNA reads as TGTGCCAGCAACCACGGGACTAGCGGGAGGGCCGAAGAGACCCAGTACTTC. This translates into CASNHGTSGRAEETQYF.

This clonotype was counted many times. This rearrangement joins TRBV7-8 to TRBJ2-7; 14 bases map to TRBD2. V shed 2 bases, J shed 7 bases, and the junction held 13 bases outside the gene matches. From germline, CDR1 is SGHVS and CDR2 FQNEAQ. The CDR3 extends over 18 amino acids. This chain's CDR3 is CASSLNSSPGLAGGEQYF. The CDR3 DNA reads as TGTGCCAGCAGCTTAAATTCTTCGCCCGGACTAGCGGGAGGTGAGCAGTACTTC.

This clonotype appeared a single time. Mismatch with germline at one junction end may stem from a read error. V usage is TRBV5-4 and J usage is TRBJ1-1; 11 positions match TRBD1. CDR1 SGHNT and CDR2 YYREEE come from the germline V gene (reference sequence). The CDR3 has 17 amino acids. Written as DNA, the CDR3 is TGCGCCAGCAGCAAACCCGGGACAGGGGGGGTGAGCACTGAAGCTTTCTTT. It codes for CASSKPGTGGVSTEAFF.

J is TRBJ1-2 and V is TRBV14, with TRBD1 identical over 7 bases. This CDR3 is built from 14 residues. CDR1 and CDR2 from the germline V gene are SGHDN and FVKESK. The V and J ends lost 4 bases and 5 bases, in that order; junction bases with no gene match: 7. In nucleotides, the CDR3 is TGTGCCAGCAGCCTCGCGACAGGGTATTATGGCTACACCTTC. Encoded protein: CASSLATGYYGYTF.

CDR3 nucleotide sequence: TGTGCCAGCAGCCAAACTGCTGAAGCTTTCTTT. Protein: CASSQTAEAFF. The chain links TRBV3-1 to TRBJ1-1, with D unclear. This CDR3 has 11 residues. CDR1 is LGHDT, CDR2 YNNKEL, per germline (reference sequence). The germline V and J ends were trimmed by 2 bases and 6 bases, with 4 bases remaining between them. The full variable domain, rest sourced from reference TRBV3-1 and TRBJ1-1, is DTAVSQTPKYLVTQMGNDKSIKCEQNLGHDTMYWYKQDSKKFLKIMFSYNNKELIINETVPNRFSPKSPDKAHLNLHINSLELGDSAVYFCASSQTAEAFFGQGTRLTVV.

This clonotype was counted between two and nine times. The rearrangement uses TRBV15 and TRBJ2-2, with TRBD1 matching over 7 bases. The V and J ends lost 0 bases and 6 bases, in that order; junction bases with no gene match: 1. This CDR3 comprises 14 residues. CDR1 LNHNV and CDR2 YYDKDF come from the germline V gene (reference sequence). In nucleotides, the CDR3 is TGTGCCACCAGCAGAGATAGGGGGCCCGGGGAGCTGTTTTTT. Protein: CATSRDRGPGELFF.

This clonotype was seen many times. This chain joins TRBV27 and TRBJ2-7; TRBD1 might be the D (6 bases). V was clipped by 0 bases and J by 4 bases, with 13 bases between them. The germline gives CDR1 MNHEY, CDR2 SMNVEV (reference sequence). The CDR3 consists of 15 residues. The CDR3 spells CASSLSQPTGYEQYF. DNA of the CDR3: TGTGCCAGCAGTTTATCCCAACCGACAGGTTACGAGCAGTACTTC.

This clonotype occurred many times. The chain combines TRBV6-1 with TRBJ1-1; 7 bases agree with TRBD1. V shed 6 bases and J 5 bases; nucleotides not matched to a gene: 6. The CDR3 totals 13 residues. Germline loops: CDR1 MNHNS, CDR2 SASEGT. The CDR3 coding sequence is TGTGCCAGCAGAGCGACAGGGTGGACTGAAGCTTTCTTT. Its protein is CASRATGWTEAFF.

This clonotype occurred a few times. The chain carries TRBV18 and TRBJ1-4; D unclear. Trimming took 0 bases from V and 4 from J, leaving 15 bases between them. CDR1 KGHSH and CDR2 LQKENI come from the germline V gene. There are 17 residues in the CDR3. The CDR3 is CASSPPIWRDDNEKLFF. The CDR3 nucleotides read TGTGCCAGCTCACCACCGATTTGGAGGGATGATAATGAAAAACTGTTTTTT.

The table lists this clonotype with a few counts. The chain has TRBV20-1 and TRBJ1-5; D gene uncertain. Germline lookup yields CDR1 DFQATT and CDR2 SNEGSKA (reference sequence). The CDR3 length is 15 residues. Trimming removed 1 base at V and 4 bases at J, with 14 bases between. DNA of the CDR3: TGCAGTGCTAGAGGTATCGACGGACTGAATCAGCCCCAGCATTTT. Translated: CSARGIDGLNQPQHF.

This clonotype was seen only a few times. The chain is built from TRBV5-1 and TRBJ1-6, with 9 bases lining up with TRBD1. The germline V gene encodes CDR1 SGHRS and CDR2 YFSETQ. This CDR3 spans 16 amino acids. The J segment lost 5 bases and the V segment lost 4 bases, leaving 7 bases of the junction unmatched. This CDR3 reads CASSPAGTGHNSPLHF. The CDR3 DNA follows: TGCGCCAGCAGCCCGGCGGGGACAGGGCATAATTCACCCCTCCACTTT. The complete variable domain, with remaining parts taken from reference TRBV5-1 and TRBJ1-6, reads KAGVTQTPRYLIKTRGQQVTLSCSPISGHRSVSWYQQTPGQGLQFLFEYFSETQRNKGNFPGRFSGRQFSNSRSEMNVSTLELGDSALYLCASSPAGTGHNSPLHFGNGTRLTVT.

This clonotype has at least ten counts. The CDR3 loop reads CASTGHLNTEAFF. DNA of the CDR3: TGTGCCAGTACTGGACACCTCAACACTGAAGCTTTCTTT. V usage is TRBV19 and J usage is TRBJ1-1; possible D gene TRBD1, 5 bases. Germline V gene sequence: CDR1 LNHDA, CDR2 SQIVND (reference sequence). The CDR3 is 13 residues long. Trimming pared 7 bases from V and 2 bases from J, leaving 11 bases between.

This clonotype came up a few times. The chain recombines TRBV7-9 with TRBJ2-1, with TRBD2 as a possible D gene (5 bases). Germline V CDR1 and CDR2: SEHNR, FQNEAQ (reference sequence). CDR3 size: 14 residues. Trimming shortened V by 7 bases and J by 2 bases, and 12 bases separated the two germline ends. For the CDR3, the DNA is TGTGCCAGCAAACCCAGCGGAACCTACAATGAGCAGTTCTTC. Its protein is CASKPSGTYNEQFF.

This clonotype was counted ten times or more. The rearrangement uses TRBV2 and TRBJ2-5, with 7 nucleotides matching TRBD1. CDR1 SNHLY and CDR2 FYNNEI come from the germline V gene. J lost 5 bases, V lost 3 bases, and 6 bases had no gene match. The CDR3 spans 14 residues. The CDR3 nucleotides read TGTGCCAGCAGTGATGTTCAGGGGGTTGAGACCCAGTACTTC. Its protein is CASSDVQGVETQYF.

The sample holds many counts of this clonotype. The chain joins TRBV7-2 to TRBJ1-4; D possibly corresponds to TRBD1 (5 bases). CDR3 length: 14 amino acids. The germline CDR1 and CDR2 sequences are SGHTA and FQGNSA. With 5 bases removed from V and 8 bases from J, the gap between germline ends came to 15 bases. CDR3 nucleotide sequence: TGTGCCAGCAGCCTCGGGACTTCGGGAGAAAAACTGTTTTTT. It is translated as CASSLGTSGEKLFF.

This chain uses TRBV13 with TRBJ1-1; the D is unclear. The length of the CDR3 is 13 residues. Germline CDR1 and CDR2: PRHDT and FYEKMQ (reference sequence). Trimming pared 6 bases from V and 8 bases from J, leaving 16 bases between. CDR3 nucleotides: TGTGCCAGCAGGATGGATTTGGCGGGGGAAGCTTTCTTT. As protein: CASRMDLAGEAFF.

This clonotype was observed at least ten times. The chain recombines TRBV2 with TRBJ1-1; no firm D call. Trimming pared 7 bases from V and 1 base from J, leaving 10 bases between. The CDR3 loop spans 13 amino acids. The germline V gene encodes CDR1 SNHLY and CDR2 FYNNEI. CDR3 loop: CASIGQWNTEAFF. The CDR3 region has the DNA TGTGCCAGCATTGGGCAGTGGAACACTGAAGCTTTCTTT.

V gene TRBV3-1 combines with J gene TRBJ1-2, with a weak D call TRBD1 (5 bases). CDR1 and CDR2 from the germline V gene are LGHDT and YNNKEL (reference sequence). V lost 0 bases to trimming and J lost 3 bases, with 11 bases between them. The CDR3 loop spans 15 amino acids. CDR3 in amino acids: CASSQDWQGDYGYTF. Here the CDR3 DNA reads TGTGCCAGCAGCCAAGATTGGCAGGGAGACTATGGCTACACCTTC.